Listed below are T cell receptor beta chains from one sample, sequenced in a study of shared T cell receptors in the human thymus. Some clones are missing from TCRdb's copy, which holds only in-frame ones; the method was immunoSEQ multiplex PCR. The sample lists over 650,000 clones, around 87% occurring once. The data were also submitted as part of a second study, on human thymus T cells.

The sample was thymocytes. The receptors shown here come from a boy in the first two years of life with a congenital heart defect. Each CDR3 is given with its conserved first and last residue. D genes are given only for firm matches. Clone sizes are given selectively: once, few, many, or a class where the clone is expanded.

CASSMRGLAGELFF,TGTGCCAGTAGTATGCGCGGGCTTGCCGGGGAGCTGTTTTTT,few,TRBV19,TRBJ2-2,NA
CASSLKRSGSYGYTF,TGTGCCAGCTCCCTAAAAAGATCCGGGAGCTATGGCTACACCTTC,NA,TRBV18,TRBJ1-2,NA
CASSEGAEPHYGYTF,TGTGCCAGCAGTGAAGGGGCAGAACCGCACTATGGCTACACCTTC,NA,TRBV25-1,TRBJ1-2,NA
CASSARTSGGLLCYEQYF,TGTGCCAGCAGTGCCCGGACTAGCGGGGGGCTTCTGTGCTACGAGCAGTACTTC,once,TRBV6-4,TRBJ2-7,TRBD2
CASSHQRGQFRVQLSTDTQYF,TGCGCCAGCAGCCATCAGAGGGGGCAGTTTAGGGTTCAACTCAGCACAGATACGCAGTATTTT,NA,TRBV4-3,TRBJ2-3,TRBD1
CASSERGQGSLETQYF,TGCGCCAGCAGTGAGCGGGGACAGGGATCGTTAGAGACCCAGTACTTC,NA,TRBV10-1,TRBJ2-5,TRBD1
CASSLVLQGRSPLHF,TGTGCCAGCAGCTTAGTTTTACAGGGGCGTTCACCCCTCCACTTT,NA,TRBV7-2,TRBJ1-6,TRBD1
CASRIHEMGGEQYF,TGTGCCAGCAGGATACACGAGATGGGGGGTGAGCAGTACTTC,NA,TRBV6-1,TRBJ2-7,NA
CASSSGQLYSYEQYF,TGTGCCAGTAGCTCCGGACAGCTTTACTCCTACGAGCAGTACTTC,NA,TRBV19,TRBJ2-7,NA
CASSKGQGTLGTEAFF,TGTGCCAGCAGCAAAGGACAGGGGACGTTGGGCACTGAAGCTTTCTTT,NA,TRBV7-9,TRBJ1-1,TRBD1